Each of the 21 T cell receptor beta chains below was sequenced from the same sample in a study of blood T cell repertoires in COVID-19. TCRdb's table, derived via immunoSEQ multiplex PCR, lists solely in-frame clones and lacks some. The sample includes about 290,000 clones, 75% to 90% of them seen just once. Sequencing was done on a sample of PBMCs or T cells enriched from blood (not recorded which). These receptors all come from a woman aged 40 to 49 who had recovered from COVID-19.

V usage is TRBV28 and J usage is TRBJ1-5, with 8 nucleotides matching TRBD1. The CDR3 sequence is 17 residues long. Germline V gene data show CDR1 as MDHEN and CDR2 as SYDVKM. Germline trimming cut 4 bases from V and 0 bases from J; bases unmatched to any gene: 8. Here the CDR3 reads CASSSSPGQDSNQPQHF. The CDR3 DNA reads as TGTGCCAGCAGTTCTTCCCCGGGACAGGATAGCAATCAGCCCCAGCATTTT.

The chain employs TRBV6-5 and TRBJ2-2, with TRBD1 matching 10 bases. This CDR3 contains 16 residues. J gave up 6 bases and V 2 bases, and 6 bases lay outside the gene matches. From germline, CDR1 is MNHEY and CDR2 SVGAGI. This CDR3 is CASSYRDRGGPGELFF. The CDR3 DNA reads as TGTGCCAGCAGTTACCGGGACAGGGGCGGACCCGGGGAGCTGTTTTTT.

The chain combines TRBV7-3 with TRBJ1-1; a possible D gene is TRBD1 (5 bases). V dropped 4 bases and J dropped 0 bases, with 12 bases sitting between them. The CDR3 is 15 residues long. Germline V lookup: CDR1 SGHTA, CDR2 FQGTGA. CDR3 in amino acids: CASSYGAGLNTEAFF. DNA for the CDR3: TGTGCCAGCAGCTATGGGGCCGGGCTGAACACTGAAGCTTTCTTT.

This chain joins TRBV6-6 and TRBJ2-7; D is unresolved. Germline values: CDR1 MNHNY, CDR2 SVGAGI (reference sequence). This CDR3 region has 14 residues. The germline V and J ends were trimmed by 4 bases and 0 bases, with 10 bases remaining between them. The CDR3 nucleotides read TGTGCCAGCAGTTCTCCCATGAGCTCCTACGAGCAGTACTTC. Translation gives CASSSPMSSYEQYF.

This chain connects TRBV5-1 to TRBJ1-1, with D possibly matching TRBD1 (6 bases). This CDR3 has 13 amino acids. Germline V CDR1 and CDR2: SGHRS, YFSETQ. Deletions cut 6 bases from V and 1 base from J, with 10 bases between. The CDR3 region is CASNKDRNTEAFF. The CDR3 region has the DNA TGCGCCAGCAACAAGGACAGGAACACTGAAGCTTTCTTT.

The chain uses TRBV7-2 and TRBJ2-2; 8 nucleotides line up with TRBD2. Per the germline V gene, CDR1 is SGHTA and CDR2 is FQGNSA. This CDR3 is 16 amino acids long. Germline trimming cut 5 bases from V and 6 bases from J; bases unmatched to any gene: 11. In DNA, the CDR3 is TGTGCCAGCAGCGGGGTTAGCGGGGCATCTGCCGGGGAGCTGTTTTTT. This gives the protein CASSGVSGASAGELFF.

CDR3 nucleotides: TGTGCCAGTAGTCAACCGGGGGATAAAAACATTCAGTACTTC. Its translation: CASSQPGDKNIQYF. This chain links TRBV19 with TRBJ2-4; D might be TRBD2 (6 bases). The CDR3 is 14 residues long. Germline V CDR1 and CDR2: LNHDA, SQIVND (reference sequence). The ends were cut back, 5 bases at V and 4 bases at J, with 12 bases in the middle.

Of note for this clone: Other DNA sequences in this sample translate to the same CDR3. J is TRBJ1-4 and V is TRBV6-5; no firm D call. The V gene's germline CDR1 is MNHEY and CDR2 SVGAGI. The CDR3 totals 15 residues. The V and J ends lost 0 bases and 8 bases respectively, with 13 bases between them. CDR3: CASSYSVGRGEKLFF. In DNA form, the CDR3 reads TGTGCCAGCAGTTACTCGGTAGGGCGGGGAGAAAAACTGTTTTTT.

The chain has TRBV12-2 and TRBJ2-1; whether TRBD1, the table's D call, matches the DNA was not checked. TRBV12-2 is given as a pseudogene. This CDR3 contains 15 residues. The CDR3 DNA reads as TGTGCAAGTCGCTTCAGGACAGTTCTGCCGAATGAGCAGTTCTTC. This translates into CASRFRTVLPNEQFF.

This clone was observed once. The chain is built from TRBV7-9 and TRBJ2-7; 10 bases line up with TRBD2. CDR3 length: 15 residues. Trimming removed 3 bases from V and 0 bases from J; junction bases left unmatched: 2. CDR1 is SEHNR, CDR2 FQNEAQ, per germline (reference sequence). CDR3 loop: CASSFSGGRSYEQYF. The CDR3 DNA follows: TGTGCCAGCAGCTTTAGCGGGGGGCGCTCCTACGAGCAGTACTTC.

As to this clone: Other DNA sequences in this specimen translate into the identical CDR3. DNA of the CDR3: TGTGCCAGCTCTCAGGGGTTGAACACTGAAGCTTTCTTT. Its translation: CASSQGLNTEAFF. The chain recombines TRBV9 with TRBJ1-1, with D possibly TRBD1 on 6 matching bases. CDR1 is SGDLS, CDR2 YYNGEE, per germline. Between the trimmed V and J ends, which lost 7 bases and 0 bases, there was a span of 10 bases. CDR3 size: 13 residues.

This chain joins TRBV5-8 and TRBJ1-6; D perhaps matches TRBD1 (6 bases). CDR3 length: 14 residues. CDR1 and CDR2 from the germline V gene are SGHTS and YDEGEE. The V end was cut by 5 bases, the J end by 9 bases, with 15 bases between. CDR3 nucleotide sequence: TGTGCCAGCAGGATCAGGGGATTGGGTTCACCCCTCCACTTT. Its translation: CASRIRGLGSPLHF.

The genes are TRBV6-5 and TRBJ1-1; no firm D call. Germline CDR1 and CDR2: MNHEY and SVGAGI. The V end lost 0 bases, the J end lost 2 bases, and 7 bases lay between the germline ends. CDR3 length equals 14 residues. The CDR3, as DNA: TGTGCCAGCAGTTACTCACAAGTTAACACTGAAGCTTTCTTT. Amino acid sequence: CASSYSQVNTEAFF.

This CDR3 is CASSLFAGGTDTQYF. The CDR3 DNA follows: TGTGCCAGCAGCTTGTTCGCAGGGGGCACAGATACGCAGTATTTT. The chain couples TRBV5-6 to TRBJ2-3, with a tentative D call TRBD1 (6 bases). The germline V gene has CDR1 SGHDT and CDR2 YYEEEE. Deletions cut 1 base from V and 1 base from J, with 10 bases between. This CDR3 is 15 amino acids long.

V and J are TRBV19 and TRBJ1-2; 8 bases line up with TRBD1. There are 14 residues in the CDR3. Germline trimming cut 4 bases from V and 7 bases from J; bases unmatched to any gene: 8. In germline, CDR1 is LNHDA, CDR2 SQIVND (reference sequence). DNA for the CDR3: TGTGCCAGTAGTAGACCCGGGACAGGCGGTGGCTACACCTTC. It yields the protein CASSRPGTGGGYTF.

The CDR3 bases are TGTGCCAGCAGACTTAGAGGGTCTGGAAACACCATATATTTT. This encodes CASRLRGSGNTIYF. The genes are TRBV2 and TRBJ1-3; D unresolved. V was clipped by 6 bases and J by 1 base, with 10 bases between them. The CDR3 is made up of 14 amino acids. Germline V lookup: CDR1 SNHLY, CDR2 FYNNEI.

This chain connects TRBV29-1 to TRBJ2-7; 10 positions match TRBD1. Germline V gene lookup returns CDR1 SQVTM and CDR2 ANQGSEA. Trimming cost V 7 bases and J 4 bases; bases outside gene matches: 4. The CDR3 is made up of 12 amino acids. The CDR3 sequence: CSAWTGGYEQYF. As DNA, the CDR3 is TGCAGCGCGTGGACAGGGGGGTACGAGCAGTACTTC.

The gene calls are TRBV7-9 and TRBJ1-5, with D unclear. Germline V gives CDR1 SEHNR, CDR2 FQNEAQ (reference sequence). Trimming left V 3 bases short and J 6 bases short, with 9 bases between. This CDR3 has 13 amino acids. The DNA of the CDR3 is TGTGCCAGCAGCTTCGAGGGTATTCAGCCCCAGCATTTT. Its translation: CASSFEGIQPQHF.

The chain uses TRBV6-5 and TRBJ1-2; D perhaps matches TRBD1 (5 bases). The CDR3 is 12 amino acids. Between the trimmed V and J ends, which lost 9 bases and 0 bases, there was a span of 8 bases. From germline, CDR1 is MNHEY and CDR2 SVGAGI. Here the CDR3 reads CASHRSNYGYTF. CDR3 nucleotides: TGTGCCAGTCACAGGTCTAACTATGGCTACACCTTC.

There are a few counts of this clone. This chain joins TRBV10-1 and TRBJ1-1; the D gene is possibly TRBD1 (5 bases). Trimming removed 7 bases from V and 3 bases from J, with 12 bases in between. The CDR3 covers 13 residues. Germline V gives CDR1 WNHNN, CDR2 SYGVQD (reference sequence). The CDR3 DNA sequence: TGCGCCAGCACCAGGGAACGGGACACTGAAGCTTTCTTT. Its translation is CASTRERDTEAFF.

This clone turned up a few times. The chain combines TRBV9 with TRBJ2-3; 9 nucleotides align to TRBD2. V trimming: 1 base; J trimming: 4 bases; junction bases outside the gene matches: 4. CDR3 length equals 15 residues. Germline V gene lookup returns CDR1 SGDLS and CDR2 YYNGEE. The DNA of the CDR3 is TGTGCCAGCAGCGTAACCGGGACTAGCTCAGATACGCAGTATTTT. Translation: CASSVTGTSSDTQYF.